This TCR beta chain originates from a study of blood T cell repertoires in COVID-19 (dated by TCRdb to about 2020). In terms of the full investigation: Samples from collaborators originated in the United States, Italy and Spain and spanned both the acute and convalescent phases of COVID-19. The material from the prospective study consisted of cDNA or gDNA derived from T cells, B-cell-depleted T cells, or PBMCs. Deeply sampled blood TCRbeta repertoires from subjects exposed to, actively infected with, or recovered from COVID-19 were included in the dataset. The repertoires were made available in a free public database intended to serve as a resource for research on the immune response to SARS-CoV-2. Samples were obtained from the ongoing ImmuneRACE study (first 160 participants) and from approximately 1,200 subjects provided by 6 global collaborators. The sample metadata nearly always contained a de-identified subject ID, COVID-19 status, age in years and sex. Where HLA class I and class II types were available, the types were taken from metadata supplied by the sample provider, not from assay-based typing. Results and caveats for the whole study, not just this receptor: How much clinical and demographic metadata was included differed by source and by participant, and the metadata was provided uncurated.

Enrolling through a virtual design, the prospective study's participants ranged in age from about 18 to 89 years and lived across more than 20 United States geographic areas. In the prospective study, cohorts were assigned on the basis of participant-reported clinical history obtained from a screening survey and a study questionnaire. ImmuneRACE Cohort 3 recovered participants were defined by two consecutive negative NP/OP PCR tests, healthcare professional clearance, or symptom resolution. Mobile phlebotomists in the prospective study collected whole blood, serum and a nasopharyngeal or oropharyngeal swab from every participant. Prospective study participants could optionally give additional blood draws and questionnaires over an approximately 2-month period. Before DNA extraction, blood samples from the prospective study were shipped at room temperature or frozen. The CDR3 runs 15 residues from the cysteine to the phenylalanine. Only the CDR3 DNA stays, 45 bases, in frame from base 1. The germline V gene encodes CDR1 SGHRS and CDR2 YFSETQ. Trimmed from V: 0 bases; trimmed from J: 4 bases; junction bases lacking a gene match: 4.

TCRbeta CDR3 regions were amplified from genomic DNA by means of the immunoSEQ Assay, a bias-controlled multiplex PCR. On the study's bioinformatics: Nucleated cell counts per sample were estimated from amplification of reference gene primers within the assay. To quantify the absolute abundance of each unique TCRbeta CDR3 rearrangement, sequence reads were collapsed and filtered. For each sample, productive Simpson clonality was calculated by taking the square root of Simpson's diversity index across productive rearrangements. What TCRdb holds here is the immuneACCESS table cut down to in-frame rearrangements. Part of the clones is not present; checked against another copy, under half of the missing clones reflect an unresolved V gene, and the others are unexplained. Clone size and V and J calls were adopted from that table, with D and trimming inferred from the DNA. The sample table shows around 310,000 clones, and approximately 89% are seen once. The ten largest clones take up less than 5.5% of the sample.

Concerning this clone itself: Its antigen remains unidentified. Within one base of it there is no much larger clone, and no base qualities were kept.

The chain links TRBV5-1 with TRBJ1-3; TRBD1 aligns with 7 central bases. What was sequenced was PBMCs or T cells enriched from blood (not recorded which). The receptor's source is a young man who had recovered from COVID-19. The DNA sequence follows: TGCGCCAGCAGCTTGGACAGGGGAGCAGGAAACACCATATATTTT. Translated, it gives CASSLDRGAGNTIYF.